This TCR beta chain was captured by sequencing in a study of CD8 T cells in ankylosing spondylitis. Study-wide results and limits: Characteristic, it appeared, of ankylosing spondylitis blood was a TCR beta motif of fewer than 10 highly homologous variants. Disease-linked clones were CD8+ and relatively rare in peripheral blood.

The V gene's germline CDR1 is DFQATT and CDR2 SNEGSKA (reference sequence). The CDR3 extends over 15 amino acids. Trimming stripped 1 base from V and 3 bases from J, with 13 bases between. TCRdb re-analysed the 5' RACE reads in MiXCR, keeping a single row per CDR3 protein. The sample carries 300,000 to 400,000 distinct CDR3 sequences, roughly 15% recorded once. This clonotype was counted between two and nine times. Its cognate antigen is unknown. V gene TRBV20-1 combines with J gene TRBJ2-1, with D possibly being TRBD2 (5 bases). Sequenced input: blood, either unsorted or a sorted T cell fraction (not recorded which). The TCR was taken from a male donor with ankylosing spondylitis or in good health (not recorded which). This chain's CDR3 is CSARGLASVYNEQFF. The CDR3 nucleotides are TGCAGTGCTAGAGGGCTAGCTTCAGTCTACAATGAGCAGTTCTTC.